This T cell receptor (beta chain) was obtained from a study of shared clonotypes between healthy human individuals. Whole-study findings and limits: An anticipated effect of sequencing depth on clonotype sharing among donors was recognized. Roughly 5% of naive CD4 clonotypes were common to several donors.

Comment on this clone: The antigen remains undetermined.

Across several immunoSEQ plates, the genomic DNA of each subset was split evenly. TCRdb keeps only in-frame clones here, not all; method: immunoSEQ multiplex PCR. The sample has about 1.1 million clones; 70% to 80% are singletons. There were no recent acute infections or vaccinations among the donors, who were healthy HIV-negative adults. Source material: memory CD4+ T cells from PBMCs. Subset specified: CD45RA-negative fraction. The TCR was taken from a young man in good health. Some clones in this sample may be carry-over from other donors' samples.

The CDR3 sequence is CASSSRSDTQYF. The CDR3 coding sequence is TGTGCCAGCAGCTCGAGATCAGATACGCAGTATTTT. The rearrangement joins TRBV7-9 to TRBJ2-3; D is unclear. The V gene's germline CDR1 is SEHNR and CDR2 FQNEAQ (reference sequence). Trimming removed 4 bases at V and 4 bases at J, with 6 bases between. The CDR3 contains 12 residues.